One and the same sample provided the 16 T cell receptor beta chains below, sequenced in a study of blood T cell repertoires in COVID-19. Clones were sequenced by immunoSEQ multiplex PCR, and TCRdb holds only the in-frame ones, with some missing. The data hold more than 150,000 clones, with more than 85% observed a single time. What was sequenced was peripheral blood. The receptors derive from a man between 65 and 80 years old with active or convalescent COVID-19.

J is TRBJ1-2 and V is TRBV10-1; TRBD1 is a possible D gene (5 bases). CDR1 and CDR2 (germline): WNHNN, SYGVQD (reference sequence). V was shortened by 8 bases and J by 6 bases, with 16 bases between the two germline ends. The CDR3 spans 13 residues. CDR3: CASLRIGRDGYTF. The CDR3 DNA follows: TGCGCCAGCTTAAGAATCGGCAGGGATGGCTACACCTTC.

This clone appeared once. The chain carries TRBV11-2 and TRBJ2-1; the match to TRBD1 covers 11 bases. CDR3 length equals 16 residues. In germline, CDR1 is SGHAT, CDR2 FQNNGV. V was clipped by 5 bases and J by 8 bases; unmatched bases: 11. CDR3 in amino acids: CASSRPSGQGAHEQFF. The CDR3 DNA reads TGTGCCAGCAGCCGCCCCTCCGGACAGGGGGCCCATGAGCAGTTCTTC.

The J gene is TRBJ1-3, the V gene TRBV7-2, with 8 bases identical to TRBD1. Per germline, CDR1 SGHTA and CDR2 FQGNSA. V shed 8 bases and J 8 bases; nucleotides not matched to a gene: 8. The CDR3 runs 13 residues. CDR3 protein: CASGQGAMDTIYF. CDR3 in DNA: TGTGCCAGCGGTCAGGGGGCTATGGACACCATATATTTT.

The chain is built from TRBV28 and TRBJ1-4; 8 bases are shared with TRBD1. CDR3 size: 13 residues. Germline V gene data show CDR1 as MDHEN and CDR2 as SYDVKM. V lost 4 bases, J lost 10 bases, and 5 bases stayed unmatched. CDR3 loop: CASSSGQGGKLFF. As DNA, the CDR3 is TGTGCCAGCAGTTCCGGACAGGGTGGAAAACTGTTTTTT.

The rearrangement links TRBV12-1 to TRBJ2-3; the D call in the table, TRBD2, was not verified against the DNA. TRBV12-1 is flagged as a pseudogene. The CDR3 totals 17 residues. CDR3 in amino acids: CASSPLASVFCTDTQYF. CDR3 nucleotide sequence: TGTGCCAGCAGCCCCCTCGCTAGCGTGTTTTGCACAGATACGCAGTATTTT.

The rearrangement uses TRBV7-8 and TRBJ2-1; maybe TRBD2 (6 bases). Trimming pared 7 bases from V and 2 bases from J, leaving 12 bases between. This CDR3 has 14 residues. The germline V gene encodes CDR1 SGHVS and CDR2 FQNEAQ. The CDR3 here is CASKLAEPYNEQFF. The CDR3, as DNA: TGTGCCAGCAAACTAGCTGAACCCTACAATGAGCAGTTCTTC.

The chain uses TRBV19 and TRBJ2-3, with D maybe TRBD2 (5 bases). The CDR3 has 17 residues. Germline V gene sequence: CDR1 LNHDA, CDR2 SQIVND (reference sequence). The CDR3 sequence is CATMSAPGKIGRDTQYF. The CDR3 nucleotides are TGTGCGACCATGTCTGCCCCGGGGAAGATCGGAAGAGATACGCAGTATTTT.

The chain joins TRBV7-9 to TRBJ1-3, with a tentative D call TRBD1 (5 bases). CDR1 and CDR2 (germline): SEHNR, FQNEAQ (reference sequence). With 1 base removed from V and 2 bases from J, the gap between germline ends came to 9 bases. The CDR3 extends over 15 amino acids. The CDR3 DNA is TGTGCCAGCAGCTTAGGCGGGGCCACTGGAAACACCATATATTTT. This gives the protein CASSLGGATGNTIYF.

The CDR3 loop is CASSIGTGPQQPQHF. CDR3 coding DNA: TGTGCCAGTAGTATCGGGACAGGGCCCCAACAGCCCCAGCATTTT. This chain connects TRBV19 to TRBJ1-5; 9 bases line up with TRBD1. V was clipped by 3 bases and J by 7 bases; unmatched bases: 7. The CDR3 has 15 residues. CDR1 is LNHDA and CDR2 is SQIVND in the germline V gene (reference sequence).

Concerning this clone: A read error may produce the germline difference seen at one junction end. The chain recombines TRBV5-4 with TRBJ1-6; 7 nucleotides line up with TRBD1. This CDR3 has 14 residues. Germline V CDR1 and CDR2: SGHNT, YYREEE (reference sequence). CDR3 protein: CASTLGQSNSPLHF. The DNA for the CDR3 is TGTGCCAGCACCTTGGGACAGTCAAATTCACCCCTCCACTTT.

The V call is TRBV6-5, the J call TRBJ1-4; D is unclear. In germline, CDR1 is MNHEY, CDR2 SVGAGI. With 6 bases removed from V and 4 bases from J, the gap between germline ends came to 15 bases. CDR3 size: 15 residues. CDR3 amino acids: CASSAEVEGNEKLFF. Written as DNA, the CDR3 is TGTGCCAGCAGCGCAGAGGTGGAGGGTAATGAAAAACTGTTTTTT.

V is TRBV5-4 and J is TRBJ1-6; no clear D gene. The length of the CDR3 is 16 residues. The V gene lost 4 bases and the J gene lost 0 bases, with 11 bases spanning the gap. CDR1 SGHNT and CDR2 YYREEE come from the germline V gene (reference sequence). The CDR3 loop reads CASSSAGSSYNSPLHF. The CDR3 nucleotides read TGTGCCAGCAGCAGCGCGGGGAGCTCCTATAATTCACCCCTCCACTTT.

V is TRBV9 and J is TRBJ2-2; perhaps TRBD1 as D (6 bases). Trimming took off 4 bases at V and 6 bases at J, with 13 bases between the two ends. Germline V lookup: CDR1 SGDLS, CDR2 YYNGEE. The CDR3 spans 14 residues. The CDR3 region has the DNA TGTGCCAGCAGCCGGGACATGCTCGCCGGGGAGCTGTTTTTT. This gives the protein CASSRDMLAGELFF.

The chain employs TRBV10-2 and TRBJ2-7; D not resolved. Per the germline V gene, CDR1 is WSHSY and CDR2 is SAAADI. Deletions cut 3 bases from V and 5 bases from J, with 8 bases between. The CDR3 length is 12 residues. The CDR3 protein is CASSDFLHEQYF. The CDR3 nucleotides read TGCGCCAGCAGTGACTTCCTCCACGAGCAGTACTTC.

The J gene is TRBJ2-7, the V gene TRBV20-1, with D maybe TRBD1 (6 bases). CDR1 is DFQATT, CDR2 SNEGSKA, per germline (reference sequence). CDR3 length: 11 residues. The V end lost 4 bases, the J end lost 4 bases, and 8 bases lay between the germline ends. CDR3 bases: TGCAGTGCTAAAGGGGGTTACGAGCAGTACTTC. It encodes CSAKGGYEQYF.

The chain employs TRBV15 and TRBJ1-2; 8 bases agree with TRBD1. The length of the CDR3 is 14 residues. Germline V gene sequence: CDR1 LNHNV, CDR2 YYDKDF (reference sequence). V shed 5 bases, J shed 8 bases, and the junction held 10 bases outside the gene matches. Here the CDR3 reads CATSPSDRAAGYTF. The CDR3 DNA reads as TGTGCCACCAGCCCCTCGGACAGGGCAGCAGGCTACACCTTC. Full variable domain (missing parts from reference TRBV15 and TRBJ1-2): DAMVIQNPRYQVTQFGKPVTLSCSQTLNHNVMYWYQQKSSQAPKLLFHYYDKDFNNEADTPDNFQSRRPNTSFCFLDIRSPGLGDTAMYLCATSPSDRAAGYTFGSGTRLTVV.